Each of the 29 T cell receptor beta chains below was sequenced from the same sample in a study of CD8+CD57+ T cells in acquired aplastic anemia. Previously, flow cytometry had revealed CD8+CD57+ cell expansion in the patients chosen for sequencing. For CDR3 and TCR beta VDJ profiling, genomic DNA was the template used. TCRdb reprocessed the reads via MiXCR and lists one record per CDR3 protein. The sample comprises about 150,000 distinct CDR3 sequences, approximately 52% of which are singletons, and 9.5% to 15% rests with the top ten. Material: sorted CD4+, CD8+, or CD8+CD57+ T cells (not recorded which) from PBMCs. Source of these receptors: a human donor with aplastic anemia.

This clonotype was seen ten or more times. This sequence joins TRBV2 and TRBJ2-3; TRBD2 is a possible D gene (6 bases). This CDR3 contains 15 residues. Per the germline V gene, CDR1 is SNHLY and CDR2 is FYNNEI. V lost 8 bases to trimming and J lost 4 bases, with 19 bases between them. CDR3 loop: CASGLRDLLPDTQYF. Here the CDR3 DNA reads TGTGCCAGCGGACTCCGGGACTTGCTCCCAGATACGCAGTATTTT.

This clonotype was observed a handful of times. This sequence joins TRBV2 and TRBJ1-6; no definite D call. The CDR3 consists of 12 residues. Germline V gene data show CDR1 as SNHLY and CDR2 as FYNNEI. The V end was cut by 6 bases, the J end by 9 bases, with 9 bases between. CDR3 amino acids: CASRVQFSPLHF. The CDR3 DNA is TGTGCCAGCAGGGTTCAGTTTTCACCCCTCCACTTT.

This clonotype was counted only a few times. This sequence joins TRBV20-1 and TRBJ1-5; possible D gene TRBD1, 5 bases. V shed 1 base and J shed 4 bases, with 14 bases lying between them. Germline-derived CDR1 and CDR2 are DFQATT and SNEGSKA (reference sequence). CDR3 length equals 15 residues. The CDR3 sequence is CSARGPGLMNQPQHF. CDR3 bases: TGCAGTGCTAGAGGCCCGGGACTGATGAATCAGCCCCAGCATTTT.

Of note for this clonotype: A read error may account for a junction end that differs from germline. CDR3 in amino acids: CASSPLTFGELFF. The CDR3 coding sequence is TGTGCCAGCTCTCCACTGACGTTCGGGGAGCTGTTTTTT. The rearrangement links TRBV18 to TRBJ2-2; D unresolved. Looked up from germline, CDR1 is KGHSH and CDR2 is LQKENI. The CDR3 is 13 residues long. The full variable domain, with the rest looked up from reference TRBV18 and TRBJ2-2, is NAGVMQNPRHLVRRRGQEARLRCSPMKGHSHVYWYRQLPEEGLKFMVYLQKENIIDESGMPKERFSAEFPKEGPSILRIQQVVRGDSAAYFCASSPLTFGELFFGEGSRLTVL.

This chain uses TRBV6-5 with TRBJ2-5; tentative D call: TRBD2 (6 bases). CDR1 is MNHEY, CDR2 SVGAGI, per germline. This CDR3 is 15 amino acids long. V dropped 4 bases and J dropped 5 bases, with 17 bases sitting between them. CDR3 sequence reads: CASSFTSRIRETQYF. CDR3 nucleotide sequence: TGTGCCAGCAGTTTCACTAGCCGCATCAGGGAGACCCAGTACTTC.

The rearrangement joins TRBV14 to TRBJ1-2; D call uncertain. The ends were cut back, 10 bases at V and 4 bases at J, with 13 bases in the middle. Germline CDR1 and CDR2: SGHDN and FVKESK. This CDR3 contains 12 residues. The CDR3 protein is CAIMGHGYGYTF. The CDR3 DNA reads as TGTGCCATCATGGGCCATGGCTATGGCTACACCTTC. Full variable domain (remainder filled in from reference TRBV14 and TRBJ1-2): EAGVTQFPSHSVIEKGQTVTLRCDPISGHDNLYWYRRVMGKEIKFLLHFVKESKQDESGMPNNRFLAERTGGTYSTLKVQPAELEDSGVYFCAIMGHGYGYTFGSGTRLTVV.

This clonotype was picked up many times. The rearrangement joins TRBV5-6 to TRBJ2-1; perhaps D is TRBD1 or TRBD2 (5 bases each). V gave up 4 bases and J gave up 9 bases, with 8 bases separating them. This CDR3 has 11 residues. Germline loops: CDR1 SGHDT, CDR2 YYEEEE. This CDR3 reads CASSRGGEQFF. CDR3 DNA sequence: TGTGCCAGCAGCCGGGGCGGTGAGCAGTTCTTC.

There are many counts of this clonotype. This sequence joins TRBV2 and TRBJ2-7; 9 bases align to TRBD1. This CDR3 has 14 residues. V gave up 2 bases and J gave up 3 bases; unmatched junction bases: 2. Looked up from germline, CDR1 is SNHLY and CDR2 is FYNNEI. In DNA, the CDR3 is TGTGCCAGCAGTGAAACAGGGGGCGGCTACGAGCAGTACTTC. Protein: CASSETGGGYEQYF.

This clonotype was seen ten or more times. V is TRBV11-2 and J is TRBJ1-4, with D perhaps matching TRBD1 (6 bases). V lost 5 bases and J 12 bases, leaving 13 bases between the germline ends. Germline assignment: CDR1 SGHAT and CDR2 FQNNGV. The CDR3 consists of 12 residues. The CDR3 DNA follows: TGTGCCAGCAGCACACAGGGAGGGGAACTGTTTTTT. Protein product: CASSTQGGELFF.

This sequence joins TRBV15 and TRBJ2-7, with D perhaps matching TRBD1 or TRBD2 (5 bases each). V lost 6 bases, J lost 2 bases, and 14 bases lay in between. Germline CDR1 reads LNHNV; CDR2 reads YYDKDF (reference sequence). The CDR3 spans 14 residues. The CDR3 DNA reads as TGTGCCACCAGTCCTAGGGACGGGGCCTACGAGCAGTACTTC. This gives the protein CATSPRDGAYEQYF.

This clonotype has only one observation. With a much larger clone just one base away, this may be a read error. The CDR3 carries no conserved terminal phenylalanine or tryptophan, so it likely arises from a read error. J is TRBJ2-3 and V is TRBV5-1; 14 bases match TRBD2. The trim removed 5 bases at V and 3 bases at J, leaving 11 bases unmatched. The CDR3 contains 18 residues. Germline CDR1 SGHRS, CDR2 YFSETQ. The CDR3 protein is CASRLSGTSGGLTDTQYS. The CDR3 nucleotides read TGCGCCAGCAGATTGTCCGGGACTAGCGGGGGCCTTACAGATACGCAGTATTCT.

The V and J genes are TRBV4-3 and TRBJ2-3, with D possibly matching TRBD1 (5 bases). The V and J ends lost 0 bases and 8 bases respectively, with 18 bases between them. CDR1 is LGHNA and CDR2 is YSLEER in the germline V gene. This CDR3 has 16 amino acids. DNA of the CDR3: TGCGCCAGCAGCCAAGATCCCAGGGTTTTTCGTGGTACGCAGTATTTT. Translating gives CASSQDPRVFRGTQYF.

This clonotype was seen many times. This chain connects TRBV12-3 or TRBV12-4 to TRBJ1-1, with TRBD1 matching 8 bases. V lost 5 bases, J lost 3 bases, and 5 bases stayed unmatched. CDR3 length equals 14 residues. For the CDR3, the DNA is TGTGCCAGCAGTCAGGGGGCCGGGGACACTGAAGCTTTCTTT. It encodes CASSQGAGDTEAFF.

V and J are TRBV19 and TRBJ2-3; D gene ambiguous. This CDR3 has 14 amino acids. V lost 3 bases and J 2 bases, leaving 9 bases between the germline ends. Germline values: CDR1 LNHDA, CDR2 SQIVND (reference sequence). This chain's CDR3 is CASSIGRHTDTQYF. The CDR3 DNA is TGTGCCAGTAGTATCGGCAGGCACACAGATACGCAGTATTTT.

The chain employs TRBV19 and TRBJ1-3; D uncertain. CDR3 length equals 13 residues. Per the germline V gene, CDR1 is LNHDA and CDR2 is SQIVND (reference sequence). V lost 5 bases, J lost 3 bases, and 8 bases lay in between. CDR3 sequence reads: CASSHLSGNTIYF. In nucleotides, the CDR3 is TGTGCCAGTAGTCATCTTAGTGGAAACACCATATATTTT.

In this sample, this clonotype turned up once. Here the CDR3 reads CASSPAAGNTIYF. The CDR3 DNA reads as TGTGCCAGCAGCCCGGCAGCTGGAAACACCATATATTTT. The gene calls are TRBV10-3 and TRBJ1-3; D gene unclear. Germline CDR1 reads ENHRY; CDR2 reads SYGVKD. The CDR3 is 13 residues long. The germline V and J ends were trimmed by 10 bases and 2 bases, with 12 bases remaining between them.

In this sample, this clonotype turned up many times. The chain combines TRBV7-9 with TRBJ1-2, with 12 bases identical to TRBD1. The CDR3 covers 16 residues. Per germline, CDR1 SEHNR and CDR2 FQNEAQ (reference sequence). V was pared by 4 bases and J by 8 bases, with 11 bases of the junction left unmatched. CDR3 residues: CASSYRDRGLGEGYTF. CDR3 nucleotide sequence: TGTGCCAGCAGCTACCGGGACAGGGGGCTCGGTGAAGGCTACACCTTC. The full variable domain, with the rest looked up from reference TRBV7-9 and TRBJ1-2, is DTGVSQNPRHKITKRGQNVTFRCDPISEHNRLYWYRQTLGQGPEFLTYFQNEAQLEKSRLLSDRFSAERPKGSFSTLEIQRTEQGDSAMYLCASSYRDRGLGEGYTFGSGTRLTVV.

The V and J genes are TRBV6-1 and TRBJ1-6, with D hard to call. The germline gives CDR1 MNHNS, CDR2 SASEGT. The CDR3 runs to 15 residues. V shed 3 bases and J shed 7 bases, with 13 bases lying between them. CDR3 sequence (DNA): TGTGCCAGCAGTGAGGCAGCGAACTTAAATTCACCCCTCCACTTT. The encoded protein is CASSEAANLNSPLHF.

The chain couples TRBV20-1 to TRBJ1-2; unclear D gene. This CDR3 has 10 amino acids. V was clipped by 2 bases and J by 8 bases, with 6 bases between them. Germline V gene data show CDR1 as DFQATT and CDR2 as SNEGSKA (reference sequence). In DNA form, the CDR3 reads TGCAGTGCTAGAAATGGAGGCTACACCTTC. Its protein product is CSARNGGYTF.

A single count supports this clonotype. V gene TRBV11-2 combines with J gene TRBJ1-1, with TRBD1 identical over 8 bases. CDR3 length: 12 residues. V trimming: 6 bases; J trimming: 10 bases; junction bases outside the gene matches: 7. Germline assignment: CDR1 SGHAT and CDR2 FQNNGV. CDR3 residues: CASRLTGGRAFF. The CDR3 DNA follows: TGTGCCAGCAGGCTCACAGGGGGGAGAGCTTTCTTT.

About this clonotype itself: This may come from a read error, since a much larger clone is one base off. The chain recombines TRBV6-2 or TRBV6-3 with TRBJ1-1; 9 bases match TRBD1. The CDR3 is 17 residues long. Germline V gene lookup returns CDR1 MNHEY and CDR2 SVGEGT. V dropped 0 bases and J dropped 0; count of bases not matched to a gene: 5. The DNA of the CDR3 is TGTGCCAGCAGTTACTCGAGGACAGGGGAGGTGAACACTGAAGCTTTCTTT. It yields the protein CASSYSRTGEVNTEAFF.

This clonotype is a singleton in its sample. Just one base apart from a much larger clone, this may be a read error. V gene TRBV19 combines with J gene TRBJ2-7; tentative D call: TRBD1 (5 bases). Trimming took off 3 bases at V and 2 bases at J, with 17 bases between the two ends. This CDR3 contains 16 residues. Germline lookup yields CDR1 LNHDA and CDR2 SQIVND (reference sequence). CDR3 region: CASSILSQGGPYEQYF. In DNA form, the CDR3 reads TGTGCCAGTAGTATTCTCAGCCAGGGTGGTCCCTACGAGCAGTACTTC.

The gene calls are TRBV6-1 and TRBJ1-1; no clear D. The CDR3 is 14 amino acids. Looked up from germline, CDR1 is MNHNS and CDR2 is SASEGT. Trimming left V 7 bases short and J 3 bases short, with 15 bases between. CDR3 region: CASTFTGLDTEAFF. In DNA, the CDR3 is TGTGCCAGCACCTTTACGGGGTTGGACACTGAAGCTTTCTTT.

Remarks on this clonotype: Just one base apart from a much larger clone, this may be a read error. In nucleotides, the CDR3 is TGTGCCAGCAGTGAAGCGCCGAATCGCAATCAGCTCCAGCATTTT. Amino acids: CASSEAPNRNQLQHF. The rearrangement uses TRBV6-1 and TRBJ1-5, with D uncertain. The CDR3 has 15 amino acids. Germline CDR1 MNHNS, CDR2 SASEGT.

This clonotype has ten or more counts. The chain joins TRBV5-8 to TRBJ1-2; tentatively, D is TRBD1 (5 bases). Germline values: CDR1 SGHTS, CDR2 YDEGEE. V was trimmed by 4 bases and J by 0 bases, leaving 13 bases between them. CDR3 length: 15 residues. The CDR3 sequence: CASSPGRRTNYGYTF. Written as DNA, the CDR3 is TGTGCCAGCAGCCCGGGACGGAGAACTAACTATGGCTACACCTTC.

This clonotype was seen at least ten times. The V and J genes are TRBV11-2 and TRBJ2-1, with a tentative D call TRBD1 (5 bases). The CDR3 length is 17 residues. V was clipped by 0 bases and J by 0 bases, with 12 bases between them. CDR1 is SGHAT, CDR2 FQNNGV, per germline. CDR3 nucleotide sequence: TGTGCCAGCAGCTTAGATTCAGGGTACAGCTCCTACAATGAGCAGTTCTTC. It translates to CASSLDSGYSSYNEQFF.

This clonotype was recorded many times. The CDR3 region has the DNA TGTGCCAGCAGGCCTAACAGGGGCGAAGGCTACGAGCAGTACTTC. This codes for CASRPNRGEGYEQYF. The chain combines TRBV11-2 with TRBJ2-7, with 7 bases that match TRBD1. CDR1 is SGHAT, CDR2 FQNNGV, per germline. V lost 6 bases, J lost 3 bases, and 11 bases stayed unmatched. CDR3 length: 15 amino acids.

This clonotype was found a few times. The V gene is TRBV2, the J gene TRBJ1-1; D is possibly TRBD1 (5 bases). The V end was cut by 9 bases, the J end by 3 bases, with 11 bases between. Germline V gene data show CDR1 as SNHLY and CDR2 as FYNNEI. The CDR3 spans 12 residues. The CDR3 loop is CARNPGHTEAFF. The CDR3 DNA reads TGTGCCAGAAACCCAGGGCACACTGAAGCTTTCTTT.

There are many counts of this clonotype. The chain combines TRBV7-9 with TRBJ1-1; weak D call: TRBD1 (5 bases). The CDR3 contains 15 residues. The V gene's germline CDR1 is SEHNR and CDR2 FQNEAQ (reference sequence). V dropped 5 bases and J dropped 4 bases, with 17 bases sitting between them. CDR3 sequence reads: CASSKPQGIGTEAFF. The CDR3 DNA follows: TGTGCCAGCAGCAAGCCCCAGGGTATAGGCACTGAAGCTTTCTTT.